This T cell receptor (beta chain) was identified during a study of long-term antiretroviral therapy in people with HIV. Remarks on this clone: Its antigen is unidentified.

Study-level results: The clones with expansion before ART were dominant in the repertoire at all time points.

J gave up 0 bases and V 6 bases, and 16 bases lay outside the gene matches. CDR1 SGHAT and CDR2 FQNNGV come from the germline V gene. The CDR3 loop spans 18 amino acids. Sequencing relied on immunoSEQ assay v3.0, run at survey level. Profiled with immunoSEQ multiplex PCR; TCRdb holds only in-frame clones, not every one. The table records tens of thousands of clones, 86% of them present only once. This chain uses TRBV11-2 with TRBJ2-5, with TRBD1 identical over 7 bases. The sequence derives from a young woman with HIV. Source: unsorted PBMCs, taken just before starting antiretroviral therapy. CDR3 amino acids: CASSPLLRDSSYQETQYF. DNA for the CDR3: TGTGCCAGCAGTCCTCTTTTAAGGGACAGCTCTTACCAAGAGACCCAGTACTTC.